These 24 T cell receptor beta chains came from one sample sequenced in a study of response to subunit inactivated influenza vaccine (dated by TCRdb to the late 2010s). Library generation was performed with RT-PCR. The instrument given in TCRdb is Illumina HiSeq 2500. TCRdb reanalyzed the raw reads on its own, using fastp at Q25 for trimming and MiXCR for clone calling, and kept in-frame beta chains. Identical CDR3 proteins give one entry, which carries the most common genes and DNA. Recorded for this sample are around 490,000 distinct CDR3 sequences; 6% to 9% of them occurred a single time. 10% to 15% of the sample rests with the top ten. The sequenced sample was PBMCs from blood, obtained about 24 months after vaccination. These receptors were taken from a man between 50 and 69 years old who received an inactivated influenza vaccine. Donor details come from another sample of the same person, matched by shared clones.

This clonotype was detected many times. The chain carries TRBV5-1 and TRBJ1-2; perhaps TRBD1 as D (5 bases). Trimming removed 2 bases from V and 3 bases from J, with 8 bases in between. The CDR3 runs to 13 residues. Germline loops: CDR1 SGHRS, CDR2 YFSETQ. The CDR3: CASSFGGDYGYTF. Written as DNA, the CDR3 is TGCGCCAGCAGCTTTGGGGGAGACTATGGCTACACCTTC. Together with reference TRBV5-1 and TRBJ1-2, the CDR3 gives the full variable domain: KAGVTQTPRYLIKTRGQQVTLSCSPISGHRSVSWYQQTPGQGLQFLFEYFSETQRNKGNFPGRFSGRQFSNSRSEMNVSTLELGDSALYLCASSFGGDYGYTFGSGTRLTVV.

The table lists this clonotype with a few counts. The chain joins TRBV28 to TRBJ2-3; D not resolved. V was shortened by 3 bases and J by 0 bases, with 13 bases between the two germline ends. The CDR3 loop spans 16 amino acids. Per the germline V gene, CDR1 is MDHEN and CDR2 is SYDVKM. In DNA, the CDR3 is TGTGCCAGCAGTTTGAAACAGTTGATTAGCACAGATACGCAGTATTTT. It yields the protein CASSLKQLISTDTQYF.

The V and J genes are TRBV4-3 and TRBJ2-2, with TRBD2 matching over 8 bases. Germline loops: CDR1 LGHNA, CDR2 YSLEER. Unmatched junction bases numbered 7, after V lost 0 bases and J lost 7 bases. The CDR3 loop spans 16 amino acids. This CDR3 is CASSQDPAGVIGELFF. The CDR3 region has the DNA TGCGCCAGCAGCCAAGATCCAGCGGGAGTCATCGGGGAGCTGTTTTTT.

Points on this clonotype: A much larger clone lies one base from this, so it may be a read error. This chain connects TRBV14 to TRBJ2-1; D is unclear. Per germline, CDR1 SGHDN and CDR2 FVKESK. This CDR3 has 15 amino acids. This CDR3 is CASSQVGRAVGEKFF. CDR3 in DNA: TGTGCCAGCAGCCAAGTGGGTAGGGCGGTCGGTGAGAAGTTCTTC.

V gene TRBV25-1 combines with J gene TRBJ2-1; weak D call: TRBD2 (6 bases). CDR1 MGHDK and CDR2 SYGVNS come from the germline V gene. The CDR3 is made up of 18 amino acids. The V end lost 0 bases, the J end lost 0 bases, and 15 bases lay between the germline ends. This chain's CDR3 is CASSEYIHAGYSYNEQFF. In DNA form, the CDR3 reads TGTGCCAGCAGTGAATATATTCACGCGGGGTACTCCTACAATGAGCAGTTCTTC.

A few counts support this clonotype. This chain connects TRBV18 to TRBJ1-1; D may be TRBD1 (5 bases). V lost 3 bases to trimming and J lost 3 bases, with 17 bases between them. Germline V gene data show CDR1 as KGHSH and CDR2 as LQKENI. The CDR3 is 16 amino acids. CDR3 sequence: CASSPPNRFRYTEAFF. In nucleotides, the CDR3 is TGTGCCAGCTCACCTCCGAACAGGTTCCGTTACACTGAAGCTTTCTTT.

This clonotype occurred many times. V is TRBV20-1 and J is TRBJ2-1; a weak D match, TRBD2 (6 bases). V dropped 0 bases and J dropped 7 bases, with 16 bases sitting between them. Germline V CDR1 and CDR2: DFQATT, SNEGSKA (reference sequence). The CDR3 runs 15 residues. In nucleotides, the CDR3 is TGCAGTGCTAGAGATAGCGGTCCCCGTGGGAATGAGCAGTTCTTC. Translation: CSARDSGPRGNEQFF.

The rearrangement joins TRBV11-2 to TRBJ2-4; no reliable D call. V lost 5 bases and J 12 bases, leaving 17 bases between the germline ends. The CDR3 extends over 13 amino acids. Germline V gene lookup returns CDR1 SGHAT and CDR2 FQNNGV. The CDR3 here is CASSPSVFKDQYF. CDR3 nucleotides: TGTGCCAGCAGCCCCAGTGTTTTTAAGGATCAGTACTTC.

The J gene is TRBJ2-5, the V gene TRBV6-1, with D perhaps TRBD2 (6 bases). V lost 7 bases to trimming and J lost 5 bases, with 17 bases between them. The CDR3 extends over 14 amino acids. Germline V CDR1 and CDR2: MNHNS, SASEGT. CDR3 amino acids: CASKPGLSMETQYF. CDR3 DNA sequence: TGTGCCAGCAAACCGGGACTTTCTATGGAGACCCAGTACTTC.

This clonotype was seen more than once but under ten times. At one of its ends the junction is not consistent with the germline gene, which may arise from a read error. The chain combines TRBV20-1 with TRBJ1-1, with TRBD1 as a possible D gene (5 bases). This CDR3 comprises 13 residues. Germline CDR1 reads DFQATT; CDR2 reads SNEGSKA (reference sequence). The CDR3 reads CSASPGGGAEGFF. The CDR3 bases are TGCAGTGCTAGCCCGGGGGGAGGGGCTGAAGGTTTCTTT.

The chain joins TRBV28 to TRBJ2-3; perhaps TRBD1 as D (6 bases). Germline V CDR1 and CDR2: MDHEN, SYDVKM. Trimming left V 1 base short and J 2 bases short, with 10 bases between. The CDR3 contains 15 residues. The chain's CDR3 is CASSLLDSYTDTQYF. In DNA form, the CDR3 reads TGTGCCAGCAGTTTATTGGACAGCTACACAGATACGCAGTATTTT. Full variable domain (rest looked up from reference TRBV28 and TRBJ2-3): DVKVTQSSRYLVKRTGEKVFLECVQDMDHENMFWYRQDPGLGLRLIYFSYDVKMKEKGDIPEGYSVSREKKERFSLILESASTNQTSMYLCASSLLDSYTDTQYFGPGTRLTVL.

This chain joins TRBV20-1 and TRBJ1-5, with 9 bases lining up with TRBD1. CDR3 size: 13 residues. Germline CDR1 and CDR2: DFQATT and SNEGSKA (reference sequence). V lost 5 bases, J lost 3 bases, and 2 bases stayed unmatched. This CDR3 reads CSAGQGSNQPQHF. The CDR3 nucleotides read TGCAGTGCTGGACAGGGGTCCAATCAGCCCCAGCATTTT.

The chain has TRBV7-9 and TRBJ2-2; D might be TRBD1 or TRBD2, each matching 5 bases. Trimming cost V 5 bases and J 4 bases, with 14 bases left between them. Looked up from germline, CDR1 is SEHNR and CDR2 is FQNEAQ (reference sequence). CDR3 length: 15 amino acids. CDR3 bases: TGTGCCAGCAGCCCGCCGGGACGAAGCACCGGGGAGCTGTTTTTT. Translated, it gives CASSPPGRSTGELFF.

The J gene is TRBJ2-4, the V gene TRBV20-1; unclear D gene. The CDR3 has 15 amino acids. The V and J ends lost 6 bases and 0 bases respectively, with 15 bases between them. CDR1 and CDR2 from the germline V gene are DFQATT and SNEGSKA (reference sequence). This chain's CDR3 is CSALHSKIAKNIQYF. In nucleotides, the CDR3 is TGCAGTGCCCTTCACAGCAAGATAGCCAAAAACATTCAGTACTTC.

This clonotype was counted only a few times. V gene TRBV4-2 combines with J gene TRBJ2-2; unclear D gene. Germline V gene sequence: CDR1 LGHNA, CDR2 YNFKEQ. The CDR3 has 17 residues. With 2 bases removed from V and 2 bases from J, the gap between germline ends came to 15 bases. The CDR3 loop is CASSQSGGGANTGELFF. CDR3 sequence (DNA): TGTGCCAGCAGCCAATCAGGTGGCGGAGCCAACACCGGGGAGCTGTTTTTT.

In this sample, this clonotype turned up many times. The chain carries TRBV3-1 and TRBJ2-6, with 8 bases aligning to TRBD2. This CDR3 is built from 18 residues. Germline values: CDR1 LGHDT, CDR2 YNNKEL (reference sequence). V was clipped by 1 base and J by 3 bases; unmatched bases: 8. Here the CDR3 DNA reads TGTGCCAGCAGCCAAGGCGGGGGGTTCATAGGTGGGGCCAACGTCCTGACTTTC. Its protein is CASSQGGGFIGGANVLTF.

The sample holds many counts of this clonotype. The rearrangement links TRBV11-1 to TRBJ2-7; TRBD2 aligns across 7 bases. V lost 1 base, J lost 3 bases, and 18 bases stayed unmatched. The germline V gene has CDR1 SGHAT and CDR2 FQDESV (reference sequence). CDR3 length equals 19 residues. The CDR3 is CASSLGGRDASGLLYEQYF. In nucleotides, the CDR3 is TGTGCCAGCAGCTTAGGGGGTAGGGACGCGTCGGGACTACTCTACGAGCAGTACTTC.

This clonotype was seen a handful of times. The gene calls are TRBV20-1 and TRBJ2-1; 10 nucleotides match TRBD2. Germline CDR1 DFQATT, CDR2 SNEGSKA (reference sequence). The CDR3 totals 15 residues. V trimming: 0 bases; J trimming: 8 bases; junction bases outside the gene matches: 7. In nucleotides, the CDR3 is TGCAGTGCTAGAGATGCGCTAGCGGGGGATGATGAGCAGTTCTTC. Residues: CSARDALAGDDEQFF.

The chain joins TRBV21-1 to TRBJ2-1; TRBD2, the D gene given by the table, was not confirmed from the DNA. TRBV21-1 is tagged as a pseudogene. The CDR3 is 21 residues long. The CDR3 DNA follows: TGTGCCAGCAGCAAAGGGGGAAGCGGGATCCTCTCTAGGAGCTCCTACAATGAGCAGTTCTTC. It translates to CASSKGGSGILSRSSYNEQFF.

CDR3 sequence reads: CASSQDLRGGYNEQFF. As DNA, the CDR3 is TGTGCCAGCAGCCAAGATCTGCGGGGTGGGTACAATGAGCAGTTCTTC. The chain has TRBV4-2 and TRBJ2-1; D possibly corresponds to TRBD2 (6 bases). This CDR3 is 16 amino acids long. The ends were cut back, 0 bases at V and 4 bases at J, with 13 bases in the middle. Germline CDR1 LGHNA, CDR2 YNFKEQ.

This clonotype was seen a handful of times. V and J are TRBV10-1 and TRBJ2-7; D call uncertain. V dropped 0 bases and J dropped 9 bases, with 15 bases sitting between them. The CDR3 extends over 14 amino acids. The germline V gene encodes CDR1 WNHNN and CDR2 SYGVQD (reference sequence). DNA of the CDR3: TGCGCCAGCAGTGAGTCGACATCGCTCGGCGTGCAGTACTTC. Amino acids: CASSESTSLGVQYF.

The chain has TRBV29-1 and TRBJ2-7, with 8 nucleotides matching TRBD2. Per the germline V gene, CDR1 is SQVTM and CDR2 is ANQGSEA. V was pared by 1 base and J by 2 bases, with 4 bases of the junction left unmatched. CDR3 length: 14 amino acids. The CDR3 DNA sequence: TGCAGCGTTGAAGTTCCGGGAGGGACCTACGAGCAGTACTTC. It translates to CSVEVPGGTYEQYF.

This chain connects TRBV4-2 to TRBJ2-1; D is perhaps TRBD2 (5 bases). V was cut by 3 bases and J by 2 bases, with 17 bases left in between. Germline V CDR1 and CDR2: LGHNA, YNFKEQ. This CDR3 comprises 17 residues. Written as DNA, the CDR3 is TGTGCCAGCAGCCAGGATTTTCGGGGAGCAGCCTACAATGAGCAGTTCTTC. Protein product: CASSQDFRGAAYNEQFF.

This clonotype was counted only a few times. The chain recombines TRBV20-1 with TRBJ2-3, with D uncertain. Germline V lookup: CDR1 DFQATT, CDR2 SNEGSKA (reference sequence). Trimming removed 0 bases from V and 2 bases from J, with 9 bases in between. The CDR3 consists of 14 residues. Here the CDR3 reads CSARERQATDTQYF. The DNA for the CDR3 is TGCAGTGCTAGAGAACGGCAAGCCACAGATACGCAGTATTTT.